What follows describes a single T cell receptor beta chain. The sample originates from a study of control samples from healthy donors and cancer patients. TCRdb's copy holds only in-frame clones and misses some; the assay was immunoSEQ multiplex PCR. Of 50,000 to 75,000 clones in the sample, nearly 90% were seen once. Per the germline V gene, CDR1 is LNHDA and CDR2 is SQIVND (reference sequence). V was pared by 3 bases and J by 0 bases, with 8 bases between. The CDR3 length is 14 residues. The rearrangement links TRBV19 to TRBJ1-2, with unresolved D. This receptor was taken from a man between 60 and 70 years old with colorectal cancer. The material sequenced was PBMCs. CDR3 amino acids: CASSILLPNYGYTF. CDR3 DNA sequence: TGTGCCAGTAGTATCCTCCTTCCTAACTATGGCTACACCTTC.